This T cell receptor beta chain was sequenced during a study of T-cell memory formation after mild COVID-19. Study at large: Clusters were largely donor specific.

One entry per CDR3 protein, called by TCRdb with MiXCR from the 5' RACE reads. The sample includes around 300,000 distinct CDR3 sequences, approximately 19% of them seen just once. This clonotype was recorded at least ten times. Antigen: not known. Study observations and caveats: The second-wave clones peaking on day 37 were not confirmed as SARS-CoV-2-specific. Chiefly within CM and EM were the contracting CD4+ clones; CD8+ ones were within EMRA.

The CDR3 has 14 amino acids. CDR1 ENHRY and CDR2 SYGVKD come from the germline V gene. The V gene lost 2 bases and the J gene lost 8 bases, with 15 bases spanning the gap. Specimen: PBMCs or a T cell subset sorted from them (not recorded which). The V and J genes are TRBV10-3 and TRBJ1-2; D ambiguous. This TCR derives from a man between 18 and 35 years old who had mild COVID-19 (a few samples of this study predate the infection). Cell type and time point are not known. CDR3 protein: CAISETVHERGYTF. For the CDR3, the DNA is TGTGCCATCAGTGAGACGGTCCATGAAAGGGGCTACACCTTC.